Sequencing of this T cell receptor beta chain was carried out in a study of cytomegalovirus exposure and HLA in healthy donors. With 60 Vbeta and 13 Jbeta primers, the PCR was carried out. The repertoire was sequenced with immunoSEQ multiplex PCR; TCRdb's copy has only in-frame clones and lacks some. The sample carries some 150,000 clones, roughly 83% recorded once. The CDR3 runs to 16 residues. V lost 3 bases to trimming and J lost 6 bases; unmatched junction nucleotides: 2. Germline CDR1 SGHTA, CDR2 FQGNSA. The TCR was taken from a man aged 40-49 years in good health and CMV-seronegative. The chain has TRBV7-2 and TRBJ2-2; 15 nucleotides match TRBD2. The sample taken for sequencing was PBMCs. The CDR3 reads CASSFGLAGGAGELFF. DNA for the CDR3: TGTGCCAGCAGCTTCGGACTAGCGGGGGGGGCCGGGGAGCTGTTTTTT.